The TCR beta chain described here comes from a study of blood T cell repertoires in COVID-19. Assay used: immunoSEQ multiplex PCR; TCRdb lists only in-frame clones, some missing. The repertoire holds approximately 290,000 clones, with about nine tenths as singletons. Sequencing used PBMCs or T cells enriched from blood (not recorded which). This sequence was found in a woman in her thirties who had recovered from COVID-19.

CDR3 sequence (DNA): TGTGCCAGCAGTTTAAGGGGAAACACTGAAGCTTTCTTT. Its translation: CASSLRGNTEAFF. V and J are TRBV12-3 or TRBV12-4 and TRBJ1-1; tentative D call: TRBD1 (5 bases). This CDR3 has 13 amino acids. Trimming pared 2 bases from V and 2 bases from J, leaving 6 bases between.